The 5 T cell receptor beta chains below all came from one sample that was sequenced in a study of OX40 agonist ivuxolimab in advanced cancers. The assay was immunoSEQ multiplex PCR, and TCRdb's table has in-frame clones only and misses some. The repertoire holds roughly 65,000 clones, around 86% seen once, with 0.38% in the top ten. The sample here was CD4+ or CD8+ T cells sorted from blood, taken in a trial of the OX40 agonist ivuxolimab. These receptor sequences come from an adult with an advanced solid tumor such as melanoma, head and neck, liver or kidney cancer.

This clone was found once. The V call is TRBV10-3, the J call TRBJ2-3; D remains ambiguous. The CDR3 loop spans 12 amino acids. V lost 0 bases, J lost 5 bases, and 3 bases lay in between. The germline V gene encodes CDR1 ENHRY and CDR2 SYGVKD. The CDR3 DNA reads TGTGCCATCAGTGAGTCGGGAGATACGCAGTATTTT. The encoded protein is CAISESGDTQYF.

The chain is built from TRBV15 and TRBJ1-5; 10 bases map to TRBD1. This CDR3 is 22 amino acids long. Germline V CDR1 and CDR2: LNHNV, YYDKDF (reference sequence). The V segment lost 0 bases and the J segment 0 bases; nucleotides outside the gene matches: 17. The CDR3 DNA reads as TGTGCCACCAGCAGAGAACCACGGGGGGGACAGGGGAGAGGGTATAGCAATCAGCCCCAGCATTTT. It yields the protein CATSREPRGGQGRGYSNQPQHF.

This clone was found once. J is TRBJ2-3 and V is TRBV5-1; 9 positions match TRBD1. V gave up 4 bases and J gave up 5 bases; unmatched junction bases: 11. This CDR3 contains 16 residues. Germline CDR1 reads SGHRS; CDR2 reads YFSETQ. The CDR3 loop is CASSLTGGANQDTQYF. The CDR3 bases are TGCGCCAGCAGCCTTACAGGGGGCGCGAATCAAGATACGCAGTATTTT.

In regard to this clone: The germline gene is not matched at one end of the junction; a read error may be the cause. The rearrangement links TRBV7-7 to TRBJ2-1, with TRBD2 matching over 10 bases. The CDR3 spans 15 residues. Per the germline V gene, CDR1 is SSHAT and CDR2 is FNYEAQ (reference sequence). The CDR3 protein is CASSPLAGGINEQFF. The CDR3 bases are TGTGCTAGCAGCCCCTTAGCGGGGGGAATCAATGAGCAGTTCTTC.

The chain recombines TRBV5-4 with TRBJ2-2; D is possibly TRBD1 or TRBD2 (7 bases each). V shed 1 base and J shed 4 bases, with 14 bases lying between them. The CDR3 length is 16 residues. CDR1 SGHNT and CDR2 YYREEE come from the germline V gene (reference sequence). Here the CDR3 reads CASSLQQGRGTGELFF. CDR3 bases: TGTGCCAGCAGCTTGCAACAGGGGAGGGGCACCGGGGAGCTGTTTTTT.